The entry below describes one T cell receptor (beta chain). Its antigen remains unidentified. This record belongs to a study of Ad26.COV2.S vaccination and SARS-CoV-2 variants. Overall study results and limits: Compared with placebo recipients, vaccine recipients had higher spike-specific TCR breadth. Reportedly, spike-specific CD8+ and CD4+ T cell responses achieved substantial breadth once vaccination had taken place.

Sample treatment: some 19 received Ad26.COV2.S at low or high dose, single or two shots; several received placebo; per-sample allocation not given. The investigators took samples on day 63 after the first vaccine or placebo injection. In the vaccine, an Ad26 vector expressed the SARS-CoV-2 spike of the Wuhan strain. Profiling relied on immunoSEQ multiplex PCR, and the TCRdb table lists in-frame clones only, not all of them. Of about 480,000 clones listed, around 90% were seen once; the top ten hold roughly 12%. Trimming took off 2 bases at V and 3 bases at J, with 7 bases between the two ends. Germline CDR1 and CDR2: KGHDR and SFDVKD. This CDR3 spans 15 amino acids.

The sequencing used peripheral blood, collected in a trial of Ad26.COV2.S vaccine versus placebo. The chain employs TRBV24-1 and TRBJ1-6; D is ambiguous. This TCR derives from a person between 18 and 60 years old who received the Ad26.COV2.S COVID-19 vaccine or a placebo. The DNA of the CDR3 is TGTGCCACCAGTGATTCGAGAGTCTATAATTCACCCCTCCACTTT. Amino acids: CATSDSRVYNSPLHF.